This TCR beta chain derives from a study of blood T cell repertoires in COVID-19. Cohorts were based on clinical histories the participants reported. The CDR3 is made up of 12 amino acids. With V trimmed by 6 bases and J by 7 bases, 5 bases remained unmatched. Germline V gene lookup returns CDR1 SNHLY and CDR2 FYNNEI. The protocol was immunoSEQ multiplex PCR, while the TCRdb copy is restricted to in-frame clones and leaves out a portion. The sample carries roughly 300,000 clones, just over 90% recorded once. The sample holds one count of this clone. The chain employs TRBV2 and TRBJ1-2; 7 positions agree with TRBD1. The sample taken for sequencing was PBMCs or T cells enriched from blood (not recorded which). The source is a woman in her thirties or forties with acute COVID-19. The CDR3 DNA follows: TGTGCCAGCAGGGAGACAGGGTCTGGCTACACCTTC. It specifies CASRETGSGYTF.